This is a list of T cell receptor beta chains from one sample in a study of human CD8 memory T cell subsets. Reprocessing the 5' RACE reads, TCRdb reports a single entry for every CDR3 protein and omits DNA. The sample table sets out about 17,000 distinct CDR3 sequences. What was sequenced was CD8+ stem-like memory T cells (TSCM and TCM) sorted from PBMCs. Receptors originate from a human donor in good health. CDR3s include the opening cysteine and the closing phenylalanine or tryptophan. Some rows have no size entry. The others give once, few or many, or a class for an expanded clone.

size,V,J,CDR3
-,TRBV5-4,TRBJ2-1,CASSFQGGNEQFF
-,TRBV12-3/TRBV12-4,TRBJ2-7,CASSQTGFYEQYF
medium-sized,TRBV7-6,TRBJ1-1,CASSPGRDTEAFF
-,TRBV5-1,TRBJ2-1,CASSPGTGTYEQFF
medium-sized,TRBV4-3,TRBJ2-7,CASSQGGGSYEQYF
-,TRBV7-9,TRBJ1-2,CASSPRTGNYGYTF
-,TRBV5-4,TRBJ1-2,CASGGGYGYTF
-,TRBV4-1,TRBJ1-1,CASSVTGTGGTEAFF
-,TRBV28,TRBJ2-7,CASSSLTNPGQGFSYEQYF
-,TRBV15,TRBJ1-6,CATSRGQLNSPLHF